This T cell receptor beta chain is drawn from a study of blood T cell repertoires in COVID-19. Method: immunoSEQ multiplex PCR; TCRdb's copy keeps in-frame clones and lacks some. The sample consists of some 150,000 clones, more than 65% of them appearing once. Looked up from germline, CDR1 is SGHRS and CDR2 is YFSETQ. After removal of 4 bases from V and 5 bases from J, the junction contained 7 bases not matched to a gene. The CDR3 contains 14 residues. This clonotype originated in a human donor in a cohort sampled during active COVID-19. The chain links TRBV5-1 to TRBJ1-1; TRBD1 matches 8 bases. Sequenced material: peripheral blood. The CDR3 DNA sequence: TGCGCCAGCAGCGCCCAGGGGGCCCTTACTGAAGCTTTCTTT. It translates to CASSAQGALTEAFF.